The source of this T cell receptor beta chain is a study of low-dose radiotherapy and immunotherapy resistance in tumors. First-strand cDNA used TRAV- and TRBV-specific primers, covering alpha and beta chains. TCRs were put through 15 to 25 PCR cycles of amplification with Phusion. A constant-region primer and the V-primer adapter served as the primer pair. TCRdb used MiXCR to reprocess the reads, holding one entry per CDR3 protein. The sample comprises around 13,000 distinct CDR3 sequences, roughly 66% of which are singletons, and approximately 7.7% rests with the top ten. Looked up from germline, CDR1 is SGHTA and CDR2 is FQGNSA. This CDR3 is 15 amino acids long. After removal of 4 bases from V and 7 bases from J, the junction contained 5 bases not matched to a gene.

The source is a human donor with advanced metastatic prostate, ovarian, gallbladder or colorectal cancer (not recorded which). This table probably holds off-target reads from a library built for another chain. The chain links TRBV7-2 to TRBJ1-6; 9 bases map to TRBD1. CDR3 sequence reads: CASSSRTGANSPLHF. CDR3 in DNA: TGTGCCAGCAGCTCCCGGACAGGGGCAAATTCACCCCTCCACTTT.